This is a list of T cell receptor beta chains from one sample in a study of blood T cells in healthy people across ages. TCRdb fed the 5' RACE reads into MiXCR, producing one record per CDR3 protein. The sample consists of 550,000 to 750,000 distinct CDR3 sequences, roughly 21% of them appearing once. Sequencing was carried out using blood. Receptors were obtained from a man between 65 and 85 years old in good health. The CDR3 runs from the conserved cysteine through the conserved F or W. The D gene is left open where the match is weak. Rows give clone size only sometimes, using once, few, many, or a class for an expanded clone.

d_gene: TRBD1; v_gene: TRBV5-1; j_gene: TRBJ2-5; abundance: few; CDR3nt: TGCGCCAGCAGCCATGGGACAGGCCCGCAAGAGACCCAGTACTTC; CDR3aa: CASSHGTGPQETQYF
d_gene: -; v_gene: TRBV2; j_gene: TRBJ2-3; abundance: -; CDR3nt: TGTGCCAGCAGTGTCGATCTAGGAGATACGCAGTATTTT; CDR3aa: CASSVDLGDTQYF
d_gene: -; v_gene: TRBV15; j_gene: TRBJ1-1; abundance: few; CDR3nt: TGTGCCACCAGCATGAGGGAAAGGAACACTGAAGCTTTCTTT; CDR3aa: CATSMRERNTEAFF
d_gene: -; v_gene: TRBV6-1; j_gene: TRBJ2-7; abundance: -; CDR3nt: TGTGCCAGCAGATCCGACAAGACCTACGAGCAGTACTTC; CDR3aa: CASRSDKTYEQYF
d_gene: -; v_gene: TRBV5-6; j_gene: TRBJ1-4; abundance: -; CDR3nt: TGTGCCAGCAGCGTGCTAGGGGTAGGAGAAAAACTGCTTTTT; CDR3aa: CASSVLGVGEKLLF
d_gene: -; v_gene: TRBV20-1; j_gene: TRBJ2-3; abundance: -; CDR3nt: TGCAGTGCCCGGTCGGGGTCTGGCACAGATACGCAGTATTTT; CDR3aa: CSARSGSGTDTQYF
d_gene: -; v_gene: TRBV12-3/TRBV12-4; j_gene: TRBJ2-6; abundance: -; CDR3nt: TGTGCCATCCGGTTGTCTGGGGCCAACGTCCTGACTTTC; CDR3aa: CAIRLSGANVLTF
d_gene: TRBD1; v_gene: TRBV6-5; j_gene: TRBJ2-1; abundance: -; CDR3nt: TGTGCCAGCAGTTACCGTATACGACAGGGGGTAGGCAATGAGCAGTTCTTC; CDR3aa: CASSYRIRQGVGNEQFF
d_gene: -; v_gene: TRBV4-2; j_gene: TRBJ2-1; abundance: -; CDR3nt: TGTGCCAGCAGCCAATTACCCCACAATGAGCAGTTCTTC; CDR3aa: CASSQLPHNEQFF
d_gene: TRBD2; v_gene: TRBV6-5; j_gene: TRBJ2-3; abundance: -; CDR3nt: TGTGCCAGCAGTTACCGCGGGGGGGCCACAGATACGCAGTATTTT; CDR3aa: CASSYRGGATDTQYF